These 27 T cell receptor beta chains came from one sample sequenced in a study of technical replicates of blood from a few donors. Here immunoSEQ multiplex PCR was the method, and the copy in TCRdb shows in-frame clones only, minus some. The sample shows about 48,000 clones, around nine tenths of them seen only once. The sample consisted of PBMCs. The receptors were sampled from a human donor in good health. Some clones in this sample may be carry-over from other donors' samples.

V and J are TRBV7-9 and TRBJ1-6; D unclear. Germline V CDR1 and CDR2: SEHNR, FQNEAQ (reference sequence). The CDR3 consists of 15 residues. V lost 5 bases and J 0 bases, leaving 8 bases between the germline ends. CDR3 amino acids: CASSRMSSYNSPLHF. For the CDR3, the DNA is TGTGCCAGCAGCCGTATGAGCTCCTATAATTCACCCCTCCACTTT.

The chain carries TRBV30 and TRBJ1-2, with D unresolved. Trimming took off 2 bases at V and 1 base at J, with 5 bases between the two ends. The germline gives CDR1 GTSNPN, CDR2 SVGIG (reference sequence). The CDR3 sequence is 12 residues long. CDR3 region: CAWSQDNYGYTF. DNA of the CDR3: TGTGCCTGGAGTCAGGATAACTATGGCTACACCTTC. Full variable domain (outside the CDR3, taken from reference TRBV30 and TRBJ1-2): SQTIHQWPATLVQPVGSPLSLECTVEGTSNPNLYWYRQAAGRGLQLLFYSVGIGQISSEVPQNLSASRPQDRQFILSSKKLLLSDSGFYLCAWSQDNYGYTFGSGTRLTVV.

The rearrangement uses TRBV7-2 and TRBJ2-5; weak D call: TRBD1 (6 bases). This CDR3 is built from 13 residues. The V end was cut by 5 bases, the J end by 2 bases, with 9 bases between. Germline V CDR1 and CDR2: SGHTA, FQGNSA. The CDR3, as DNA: TGTGCCAGCAGCAACAGGGTACAAGAGACCCAGTACTTC. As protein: CASSNRVQETQYF.

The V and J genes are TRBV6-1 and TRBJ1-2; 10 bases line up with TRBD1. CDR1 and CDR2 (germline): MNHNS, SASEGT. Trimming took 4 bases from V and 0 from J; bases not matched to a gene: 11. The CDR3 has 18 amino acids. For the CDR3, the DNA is TGTGCCAGCAGTGGACCCGGGACAGGGGAATTCGCTAACTATGGCTACACCTTC. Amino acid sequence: CASSGPGTGEFANYGYTF.

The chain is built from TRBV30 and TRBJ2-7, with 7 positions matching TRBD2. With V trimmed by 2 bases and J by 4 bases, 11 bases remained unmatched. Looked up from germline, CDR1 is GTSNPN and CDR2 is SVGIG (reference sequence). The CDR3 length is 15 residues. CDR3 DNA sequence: TGTGCCTGGAGTCCCACGGGGGGTCTGGCGTACGAGCAGTACTTC. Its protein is CAWSPTGGLAYEQYF.

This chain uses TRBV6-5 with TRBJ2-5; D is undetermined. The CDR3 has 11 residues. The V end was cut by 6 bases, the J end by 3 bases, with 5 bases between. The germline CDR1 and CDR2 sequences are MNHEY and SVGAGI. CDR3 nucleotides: TGTGCCAGCAGCTTAGAAGAGACCCAGTACTTC. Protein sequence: CASSLEETQYF.

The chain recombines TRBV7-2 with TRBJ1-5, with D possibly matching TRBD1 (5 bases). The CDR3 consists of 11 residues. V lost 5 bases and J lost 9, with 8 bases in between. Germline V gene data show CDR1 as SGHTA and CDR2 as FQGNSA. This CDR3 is CASSQGGPQHF. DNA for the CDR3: TGTGCCAGCAGCCAGGGCGGGCCCCAGCATTTT.

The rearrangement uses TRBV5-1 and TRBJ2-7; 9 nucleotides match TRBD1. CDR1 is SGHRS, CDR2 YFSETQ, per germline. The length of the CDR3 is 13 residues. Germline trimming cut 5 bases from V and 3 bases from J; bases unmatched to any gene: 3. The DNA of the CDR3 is TGCGCCAGCAGAATGGGACAGGGCTACGAGCAGTACTTC. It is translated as CASRMGQGYEQYF.

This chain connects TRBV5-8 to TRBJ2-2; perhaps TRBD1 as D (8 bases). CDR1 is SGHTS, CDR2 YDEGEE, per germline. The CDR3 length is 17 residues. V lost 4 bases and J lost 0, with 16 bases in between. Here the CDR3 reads CASSLRTGRANTGELFF. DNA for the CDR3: TGTGCCAGCAGCCTACGGACAGGGAGGGCGAACACCGGGGAGCTGTTTTTT.

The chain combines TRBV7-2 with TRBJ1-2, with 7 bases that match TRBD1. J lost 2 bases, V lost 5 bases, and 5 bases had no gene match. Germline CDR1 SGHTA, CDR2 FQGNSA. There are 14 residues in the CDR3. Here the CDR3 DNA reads TGTGCCAGCAGCATCGACAGGGTCAACTATGGCTACACCTTC. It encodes CASSIDRVNYGYTF.

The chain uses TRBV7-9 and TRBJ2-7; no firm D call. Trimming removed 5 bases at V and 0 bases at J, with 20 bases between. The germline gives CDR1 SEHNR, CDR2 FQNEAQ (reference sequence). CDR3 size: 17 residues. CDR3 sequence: CASSPVVQPRSSYEQYF. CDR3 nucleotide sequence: TGTGCCAGCAGCCCCGTTGTCCAGCCAAGGAGCTCCTACGAGCAGTACTTC.

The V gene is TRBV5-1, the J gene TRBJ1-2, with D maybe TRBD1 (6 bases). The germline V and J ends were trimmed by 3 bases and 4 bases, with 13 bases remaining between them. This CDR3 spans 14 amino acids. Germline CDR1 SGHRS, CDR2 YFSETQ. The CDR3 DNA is TGCGCCAGCAGCTCTCAACAGGGCATCTATGGCTACACCTTC. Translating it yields CASSSQQGIYGYTF.

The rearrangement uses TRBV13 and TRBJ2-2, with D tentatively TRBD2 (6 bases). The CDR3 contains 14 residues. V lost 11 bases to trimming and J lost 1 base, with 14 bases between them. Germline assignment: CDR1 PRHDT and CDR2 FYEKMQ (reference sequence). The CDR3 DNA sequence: TGTGCCGCCCGAAGAGCGGGGAACACCGGGGAGCTGTTTTTT. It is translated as CAARRAGNTGELFF.

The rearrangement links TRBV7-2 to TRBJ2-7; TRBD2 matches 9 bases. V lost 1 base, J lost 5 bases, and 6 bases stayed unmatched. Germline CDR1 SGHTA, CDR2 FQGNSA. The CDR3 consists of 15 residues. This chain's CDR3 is CASSLGGGVPNEQYF. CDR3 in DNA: TGTGCCAGCAGCTTAGGCGGGGGGGTACCCAACGAGCAGTACTTC.

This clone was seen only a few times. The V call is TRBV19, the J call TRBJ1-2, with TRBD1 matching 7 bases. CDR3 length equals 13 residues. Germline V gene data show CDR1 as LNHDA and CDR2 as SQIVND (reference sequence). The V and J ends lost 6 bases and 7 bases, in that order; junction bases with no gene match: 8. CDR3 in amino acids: CASRPGQLGGYTF. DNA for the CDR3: TGTGCCAGTAGGCCGGGACAGCTGGGTGGCTACACCTTC.

The CDR3: CAISVAAGRTGELFF. CDR3 DNA: TGTGCCATCAGTGTGGCAGCGGGGCGCACCGGGGAGCTGTTTTTT. This chain connects TRBV10-3 to TRBJ2-2, with 7 nucleotides matching TRBD2. Germline V gene sequence: CDR1 ENHRY, CDR2 SYGVKD. V dropped 4 bases and J dropped 4; count of bases not matched to a gene: 6. The CDR3 covers 15 residues.

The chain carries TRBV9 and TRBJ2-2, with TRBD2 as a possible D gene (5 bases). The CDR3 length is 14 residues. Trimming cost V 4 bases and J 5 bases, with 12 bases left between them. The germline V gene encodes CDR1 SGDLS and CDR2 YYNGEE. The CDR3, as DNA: TGTGCCAGCAGCCCCCCGGGATTGACCGGGGAGCTGTTTTTT. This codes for CASSPPGLTGELFF.

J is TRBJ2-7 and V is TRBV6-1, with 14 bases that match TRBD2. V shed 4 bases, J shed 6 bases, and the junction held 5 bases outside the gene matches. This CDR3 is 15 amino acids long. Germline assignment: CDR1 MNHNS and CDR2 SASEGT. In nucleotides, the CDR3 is TGTGCCAGCAGTGTGACTAGCGGGAGGGTGTTCGAGCAGTACTTC. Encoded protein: CASSVTSGRVFEQYF.

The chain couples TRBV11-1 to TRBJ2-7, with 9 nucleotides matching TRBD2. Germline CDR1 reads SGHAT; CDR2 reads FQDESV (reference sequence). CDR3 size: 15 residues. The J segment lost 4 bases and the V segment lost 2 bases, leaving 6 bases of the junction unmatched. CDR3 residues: CASSLNSGGIYEQYF. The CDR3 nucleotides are TGTGCCAGCAGCTTAAACAGCGGGGGGATTTACGAGCAGTACTTC.

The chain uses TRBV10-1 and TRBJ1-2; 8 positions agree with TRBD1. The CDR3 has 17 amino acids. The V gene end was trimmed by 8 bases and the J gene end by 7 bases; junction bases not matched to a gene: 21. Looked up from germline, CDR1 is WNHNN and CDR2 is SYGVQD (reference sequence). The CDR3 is CASGDGQGSRSWFGYTF. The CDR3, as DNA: TGCGCCAGCGGGGACGGACAGGGTAGTCGAAGTTGGTTTGGCTACACCTTC.

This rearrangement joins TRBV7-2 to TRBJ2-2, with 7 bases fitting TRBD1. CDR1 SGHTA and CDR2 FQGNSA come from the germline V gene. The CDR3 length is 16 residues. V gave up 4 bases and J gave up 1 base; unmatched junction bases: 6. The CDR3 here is CASSSSTGRNTGELFF. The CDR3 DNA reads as TGTGCCAGCAGCTCGTCGACAGGGAGGAACACCGGGGAGCTGTTTTTT.

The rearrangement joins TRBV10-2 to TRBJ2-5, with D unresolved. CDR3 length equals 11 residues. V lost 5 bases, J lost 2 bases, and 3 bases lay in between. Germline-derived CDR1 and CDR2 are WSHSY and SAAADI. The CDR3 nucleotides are TGCGCCAGCAGTCGTCAAGAGACCCAGTACTTC. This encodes CASSRQETQYF.

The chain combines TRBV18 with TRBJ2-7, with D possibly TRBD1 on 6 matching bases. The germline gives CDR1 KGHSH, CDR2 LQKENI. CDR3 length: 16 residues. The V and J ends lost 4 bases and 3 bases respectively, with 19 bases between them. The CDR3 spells CASSLTTGITLYEQYF. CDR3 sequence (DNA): TGTGCCAGCTCACTTACTACAGGGATAACCCTCTACGAGCAGTACTTC. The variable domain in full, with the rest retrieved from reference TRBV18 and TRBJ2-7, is NAGVMQNPRHLVRRRGQEARLRCSPMKGHSHVYWYRQLPEEGLKFMVYLQKENIIDESGMPKERFSAEFPKEGPSILRIQQVVRGDSAAYFCASSLTTGITLYEQYFGPGTRLTVT.

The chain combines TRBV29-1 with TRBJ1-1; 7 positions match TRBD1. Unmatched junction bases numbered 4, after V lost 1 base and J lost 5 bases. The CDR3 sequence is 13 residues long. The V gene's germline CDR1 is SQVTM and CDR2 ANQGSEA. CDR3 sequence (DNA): TGCAGCGTTGAAGGGCAGGGGGGAACTGAAGCTTTCTTT. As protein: CSVEGQGGTEAFF.

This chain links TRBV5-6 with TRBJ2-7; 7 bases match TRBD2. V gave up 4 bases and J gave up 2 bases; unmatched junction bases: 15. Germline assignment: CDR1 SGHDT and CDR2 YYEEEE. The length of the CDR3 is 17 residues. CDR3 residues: CASSRGTAGVEAYEQYF. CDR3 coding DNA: TGTGCCAGCAGCCGGGGGACGGCGGGAGTGGAGGCCTACGAGCAGTACTTC. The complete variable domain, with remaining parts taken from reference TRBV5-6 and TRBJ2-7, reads DAGVTQSPTHLIKTRGQQVTLRCSPKSGHDTVSWYQQALGQGPQFIFQYYEEEERQRGNFPDRFSGHQFPNYSSELNVNALLLGDSALYLCASSRGTAGVEAYEQYFGPGTRLTVT.

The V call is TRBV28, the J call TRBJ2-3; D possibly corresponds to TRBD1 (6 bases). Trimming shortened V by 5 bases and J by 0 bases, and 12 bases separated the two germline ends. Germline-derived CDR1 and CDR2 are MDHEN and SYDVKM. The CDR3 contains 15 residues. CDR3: CASSPGTLSTDTQYF. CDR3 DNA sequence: TGTGCCAGCAGTCCCGGGACACTTAGCACAGATACGCAGTATTTT.

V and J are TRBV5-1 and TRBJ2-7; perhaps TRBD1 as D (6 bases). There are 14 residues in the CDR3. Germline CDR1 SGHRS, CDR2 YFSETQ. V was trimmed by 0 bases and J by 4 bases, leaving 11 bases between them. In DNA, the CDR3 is TGCGCCAGCAGCTTGGCTACAGGGTTATACGAGCAGTACTTC. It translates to CASSLATGLYEQYF.